The next 17 T cell receptor beta chains were all read from a single sample in a study of PD-1 blockade in classical Hodgkin lymphoma. Exposure to brentuximab vedotin varied, and each patient had relapsed following autologous stem cell transplantation. Only in-frame clones appear in the TCRdb table, and some are missing; sequencing was by immunoSEQ multiplex PCR. Altogether about 85,000 clones are present, 92% being singletons, with the ten largest covering approximately 2.4%. Here the sequenced sample was peripheral blood mononuclear cells (PBMCs), taken before the second cycle of nivolumab. Every receptor here comes from a human donor with classical Hodgkin lymphoma.

The J gene is TRBJ1-1, the V gene TRBV27; TRBD1 might be the D (5 bases). CDR1 and CDR2 (germline): MNHEY, SMNVEV (reference sequence). V lost 5 bases, J lost 7 bases, and 17 bases lay in between. The CDR3 loop spans 14 amino acids. The chain's CDR3 is CASSHPGGVDEAFF. CDR3 in DNA: TGTGCCAGCAGTCACCCGGGGGGAGTTGATGAAGCTTTCTTT.

This rearrangement joins TRBV9 to TRBJ2-3; the D is unclear. This CDR3 region has 14 residues. CDR1 and CDR2 (germline): SGDLS, YYNGEE. The germline V and J ends were trimmed by 5 bases and 2 bases, with 12 bases remaining between them. CDR3 region: CASSIQHSTDTQYF. The CDR3 DNA follows: TGTGCCAGCAGTATACAGCATTCCACAGATACGCAGTATTTT.

The gene calls are TRBV6-1 and TRBJ1-2; D is unresolved. Trimming removed 2 bases from V and 1 base from J, with 8 bases in between. Per the germline V gene, CDR1 is MNHNS and CDR2 is SASEGT. The CDR3 has 14 residues. Here the CDR3 reads CASSEILGNYGYTF. In DNA, the CDR3 is TGTGCCAGCAGTGAAATACTGGGTAACTATGGCTACACCTTC.

This clone was detected only once. V gene TRBV27 combines with J gene TRBJ1-5, with D perhaps TRBD1 (6 bases). V was clipped by 3 bases and J by 6 bases, with 12 bases between them. CDR1 and CDR2 from the germline V gene are MNHEY and SMNVEV (reference sequence). CDR3 length equals 14 residues. As DNA, the CDR3 is TGTGCCAGCAGTTTTGGGGGCCCCCGTCAGCCCCAGCATTTT. Protein: CASSFGGPRQPQHF.

The chain recombines TRBV28 with TRBJ1-5; tentative D call: TRBD1 (6 bases). Germline V lookup: CDR1 MDHEN, CDR2 SYDVKM. V was trimmed by 5 bases and J by 2 bases, leaving 16 bases between them. There are 16 residues in the CDR3. Written as DNA, the CDR3 is TGTGCCAGCAGTATTCTCGGCAGGGGAGGCAATCAGCCCCAGCATTTT. Protein sequence: CASSILGRGGNQPQHF.

The chain recombines TRBV28 with TRBJ2-7; TRBD2 matches at 11 bases. Germline lookup yields CDR1 MDHEN and CDR2 SYDVKM. The CDR3 is made up of 15 amino acids. J gave up 5 bases and V 3 bases, and 6 bases lay outside the gene matches. CDR3 sequence: CASSFYSGRGHEQYF. In nucleotides, the CDR3 is TGTGCCAGCAGTTTTTATAGCGGGAGGGGCCACGAGCAGTACTTC. Full variable domain (rest looked up from reference TRBV28 and TRBJ2-7): DVKVTQSSRYLVKRTGEKVFLECVQDMDHENMFWYRQDPGLGLRLIYFSYDVKMKEKGDIPEGYSVSREKKERFSLILESASTNQTSMYLCASSFYSGRGHEQYFGPGTRLTVT.

This clone was seen a single time. The rearrangement joins TRBV5-1 to TRBJ2-5; possibly TRBD2 for D (6 bases). CDR1 is SGHRS, CDR2 YFSETQ, per germline. This CDR3 contains 14 residues. V gave up 4 bases and J gave up 4 bases, with 14 bases separating them. The CDR3 protein is CASSRVAVGETQYF. CDR3 sequence (DNA): TGCGCCAGCAGCCGGGTAGCGGTGGGAGAGACCCAGTACTTC. Using reference TRBV5-1 and TRBJ2-5 for the parts outside the CDR3, the full variable domain is KAGVTQTPRYLIKTRGQQVTLSCSPISGHRSVSWYQQTPGQGLQFLFEYFSETQRNKGNFPGRFSGRQFSNSRSEMNVSTLELGDSALYLCASSRVAVGETQYFGPGTRLLVL.

This chain connects TRBV10-3 to TRBJ2-7; 12 bases map to TRBD2. The V gene end was trimmed by 4 bases and the J gene end by 6 bases; junction bases not matched to a gene: 10. The CDR3 contains 16 residues. Per the germline V gene, CDR1 is ENHRY and CDR2 is SYGVKD. CDR3 sequence: CAISGLAGGPSGEQYF. The CDR3 nucleotides are TGTGCCATCAGTGGCCTAGCGGGAGGGCCCTCGGGCGAGCAGTACTTC.

This chain links TRBV7-9 with TRBJ1-5, with 8 nucleotides matching TRBD1. The CDR3 totals 15 residues. V was clipped by 4 bases and J by 5 bases; unmatched bases: 7. Germline-derived CDR1 and CDR2 are SEHNR and FQNEAQ (reference sequence). CDR3 residues: CASSSDRGADQPQHF. CDR3 nucleotide sequence: TGTGCCAGCAGCTCTGACAGGGGAGCGGATCAGCCCCAGCATTTT.

The J gene is TRBJ1-2, the V gene TRBV19; TRBD1 matches at 7 bases. Germline lookup yields CDR1 LNHDA and CDR2 SQIVND (reference sequence). The CDR3 extends over 18 amino acids. Trimming removed 6 bases from V and 6 bases from J; junction bases left unmatched: 22. CDR3 protein: CASRDLRQGGTRIDGYTF. CDR3 coding DNA: TGTGCCAGTAGAGACCTTAGACAGGGAGGAACCAGGATCGATGGCTACACCTTC.

The chain combines TRBV7-9 with TRBJ2-1, with a weak D call TRBD2 (5 bases). From germline, CDR1 is SEHNR and CDR2 FQNEAQ (reference sequence). V lost 2 bases and J lost 5, with 10 bases in between. The length of the CDR3 is 14 residues. CDR3 amino acids: CASSLSSGNNEQFF. As DNA, the CDR3 is TGTGCCAGCAGCTTATCCAGCGGAAACAATGAGCAGTTCTTC.

The chain uses TRBV2 and TRBJ1-1; tentative D call: TRBD1 (5 bases). The CDR3 loop spans 14 amino acids. Trimming pared 4 bases from V and 5 bases from J, leaving 14 bases between. Looked up from germline, CDR1 is SNHLY and CDR2 is FYNNEI. Written as DNA, the CDR3 is TGTGCCAGCAGTGTGTCGGGGGGAGGGACTGAAGCTTTCTTT. Encoded protein: CASSVSGGGTEAFF.

V is TRBV4-2 and J is TRBJ1-2; TRBD1 matches at 9 bases. This CDR3 has 17 residues. Trimming at V came to 0 bases and at J to 1 base, leaving 6 bases not matched to a gene. Germline V gives CDR1 LGHNA, CDR2 YNFKEQ. The CDR3 protein is CASSQDLGQGNNYGYTF. DNA of the CDR3: TGTGCCAGCAGCCAAGACCTCGGACAGGGGAATAACTATGGCTACACCTTC.

The V and J genes are TRBV6-5 and TRBJ2-7, with 10 bases aligning to TRBD1. CDR3 length equals 14 residues. CDR1 is MNHEY and CDR2 is SVGAGI in the germline V gene. Unmatched junction bases numbered 5, after V lost 8 bases and J lost 1 base. The CDR3 spells CASRLGQGSYEQYF. The CDR3 DNA is TGTGCCAGCCGACTGGGACAGGGGTCCTACGAGCAGTACTTC.

This clone was seen once. This chain joins TRBV19 and TRBJ2-7; D ambiguous. CDR1 LNHDA and CDR2 SQIVND come from the germline V gene (reference sequence). The CDR3 loop spans 17 amino acids. V was pared by 3 bases and J by 1 base, with 19 bases between. As DNA, the CDR3 is TGTGCCAGTAGTATTGGTACGGGTCCGGTCGATTCCTACGAGCAGTACTTC. This codes for CASSIGTGPVDSYEQYF. Filled out from reference TRBV19 and TRBJ2-7, the complete variable domain reads DGGITQSPKYLFRKEGQNVTLSCEQNLNHDAMYWYRQDPGQGLRLIYYSQIVNDFQKGDIAEGYSVSREKKESFPLTVTSAQKNPTAFYLCASSIGTGPVDSYEQYFGPGTRLTVT.

The genes are TRBV30 and TRBJ1-5; 10 bases map to TRBD1. Germline-derived CDR1 and CDR2 are GTSNPN and SVGIG (reference sequence). This CDR3 spans 15 amino acids. V shed 3 bases, J shed 7 bases, and the junction held 9 bases outside the gene matches. This CDR3 reads CAWSPGQGRGQPQHF. The CDR3 DNA follows: TGTGCCTGGAGCCCGGGACAGGGGAGAGGACAGCCCCAGCATTTT.

The chain links TRBV9 to TRBJ2-7; 8 bases are shared with TRBD2. V lost 0 bases and J lost 3; bases outside the gene matches: 14. Germline assignment: CDR1 SGDLS and CDR2 YYNGEE. The CDR3 has 18 residues. The CDR3 bases are TGTGCCAGCAGCGTAGACCCGGCCGAAGCGGGAGTTCTCTACGAGCAGTACTTC. It is translated as CASSVDPAEAGVLYEQYF.